The 25 T cell receptor beta chains given below trace back to one sample, sequenced in a study of T cells in narcolepsy. The table came from immunoSEQ multiplex PCR; TCRdb's copy has only in-frame clones and leaves some out. The sample includes nearly 25,000 clones, approximately 62% of them seen just once. Input material: memory (CD45RA-) CD4+ T cells from blood. The receptors shown here come from a human donor in good health.

The CDR3 coding sequence is TGCGCCAGCAGCCCCGGACAGGGGGGAAACACCATATATTTT. It codes for CASSPGQGGNTIYF. The chain couples TRBV5-1 to TRBJ1-3; 9 bases agree with TRBD1. The J segment lost 4 bases and the V segment lost 4 bases, leaving 3 bases of the junction unmatched. CDR3 length: 14 residues. The germline V gene has CDR1 SGHRS and CDR2 YFSETQ.

The chain uses TRBV10-1 and TRBJ2-7; D is unresolved. Deletions cut 0 bases from V and 3 bases from J, with 21 bases between. The length of the CDR3 is 18 residues. CDR1 and CDR2 from the germline V gene are WNHNN and SYGVQD (reference sequence). CDR3 in DNA: TGCGCCAGCAGTGAGTCAGGGCAGCATGATGATTGGCTCTACGAGCAGTACTTC. Protein: CASSESGQHDDWLYEQYF.

The chain recombines TRBV5-6 with TRBJ1-1; perhaps TRBD1 as D (5 bases). The CDR3 is 14 amino acids. Germline lookup yields CDR1 SGHDT and CDR2 YYEEEE. Between the trimmed V and J ends, which lost 5 bases and 6 bases, there was a span of 17 bases. The CDR3, as DNA: TGTGCCAGCAGGCCCTCTGGGGGGAGGGCTGAAGCTTTCTTT. Protein: CASRPSGGRAEAFF.

The chain has TRBV11-2 and TRBJ2-5; TRBD1 matches at 10 bases. The germline gives CDR1 SGHAT, CDR2 FQNNGV. The V gene end was trimmed by 3 bases and the J gene end by 2 bases; junction bases not matched to a gene: 6. The CDR3 consists of 16 residues. The CDR3 spells CASSLGTGATQETQYF. Here the CDR3 DNA reads TGTGCCAGCAGCTTGGGGACAGGGGCTACTCAAGAGACCCAGTACTTC.

As to this clone: An end of the junction differs from the germline gene, which may be a read error. This chain connects TRBV7-7 to TRBJ2-5; 7 bases are a match to TRBD1. CDR1 and CDR2 (germline): SSHAT, FNYEAQ (reference sequence). The CDR3 has 15 amino acids. The CDR3 loop is CASSLVARGRETQYF. The CDR3 DNA reads TGTGCTAGCAGCTTAGTCGCGAGGGGGCGCGAGACCCAGTACTTC.

This clone showed up just a few times. This chain uses TRBV10-2 with TRBJ1-1, with D hard to call. V gave up 7 bases and J gave up 7 bases, with 13 bases separating them. CDR3 length: 12 residues. CDR1 is WSHSY and CDR2 is SAAADI in the germline V gene. The CDR3 is CASMGVADEAFF. DNA for the CDR3: TGCGCCAGCATGGGAGTGGCAGATGAAGCTTTCTTT.

This chain connects TRBV19 to TRBJ1-6, with no clear D. V dropped 4 bases and J dropped 10 bases, with 11 bases sitting between them. The CDR3 runs 13 residues. Looked up from germline, CDR1 is LNHDA and CDR2 is SQIVND (reference sequence). CDR3 sequence reads: CASSRGWNSPLHF. The CDR3, as DNA: TGTGCCAGTAGTAGAGGGTGGAACTCACCCCTCCACTTT. The full variable domain, completed using reference TRBV19 and TRBJ1-6, is DGGITQSPKYLFRKEGQNVTLSCEQNLNHDAMYWYRQDPGQGLRLIYYSQIVNDFQKGDIAEGYSVSREKKESFPLTVTSAQKNPTAFYLCASSRGWNSPLHFGNGTRLTVT.

This chain joins TRBV30 and TRBJ1-5; tentative D call: TRBD1 (6 bases). With 3 bases removed from V and 1 base from J, the gap between germline ends came to 16 bases. Germline V gene data show CDR1 as GTSNPN and CDR2 as SVGIG (reference sequence). CDR3 length equals 16 residues. The CDR3 protein is CAWSSGGAISNQPQHF. For the CDR3, the DNA is TGTGCCTGGAGCTCGGGGGGGGCTATAAGCAATCAGCCCCAGCATTTT.

V and J are TRBV7-8 and TRBJ1-1, with 8 nucleotides matching TRBD1. Germline lookup yields CDR1 SGHVS and CDR2 FQNEAQ. This CDR3 is 13 amino acids long. V lost 5 bases, J lost 4 bases, and 3 bases stayed unmatched. The CDR3 DNA sequence: TGTGCCAGCAGCGTAGACAGGGGCACTGAAGCTTTCTTT. Translated, it gives CASSVDRGTEAFF.

This clone was seen a few times. One end of the junction does not line up with germline, which may come from a read error. The chain is built from TRBV7-7 and TRBJ2-5, with 9 bases identical to TRBD1. Germline-derived CDR1 and CDR2 are SSHAT and FNYEAQ (reference sequence). The CDR3 contains 15 residues. CDR3 DNA: TGTGCTAGCAGCTTACTCGGGACAGGGCTGGAGACCCAGTACTTC. Translation: CASSLLGTGLETQYF.

The table lists this clone with a few counts. The chain has TRBV6-5 and TRBJ1-2; 9 bases fit TRBD1. With V trimmed by 9 bases and J by 2 bases, 4 bases remained unmatched. The CDR3 is 13 residues long. Germline V gives CDR1 MNHEY, CDR2 SVGAGI. The DNA for the CDR3 is TGTGCCAGTCGGGGGACAGGGAACTATGGCTACACCTTC. This gives the protein CASRGTGNYGYTF.

The chain links TRBV6-6 to TRBJ2-3; 8 positions agree with TRBD1. The CDR3 totals 15 residues. From germline, CDR1 is MNHNY and CDR2 SVGAGI (reference sequence). V gave up 2 bases and J gave up 2 bases; unmatched junction bases: 3. The CDR3 loop reads CASSYDRGFTDTQYF. DNA of the CDR3: TGTGCCAGCAGTTACGACAGGGGTTTCACAGATACGCAGTATTTT.

This chain uses TRBV5-1 with TRBJ2-3, with no clear D. Germline CDR1 reads SGHRS; CDR2 reads YFSETQ. Trimming took off 2 bases at V and 0 bases at J, with 7 bases between the two ends. The CDR3 is 14 amino acids. The DNA of the CDR3 is TGCGCCAGCAGCTTAGATAGCAGCACAGATACGCAGTATTTT. This sequence encodes CASSLDSSTDTQYF.

This rearrangement joins TRBV27 to TRBJ1-6; D may be TRBD1 (5 bases). Trimming took off 5 bases at V and 10 bases at J, with 15 bases between the two ends. Germline-derived CDR1 and CDR2 are MNHEY and SMNVEV (reference sequence). This CDR3 has 14 amino acids. CDR3 loop: CASSRGRERSPLHF. CDR3 sequence (DNA): TGTGCCAGCAGTAGGGGCAGGGAAAGGTCACCCCTCCACTTT.

V is TRBV6-6 and J is TRBJ2-7; D may be TRBD2 (7 bases). Germline CDR1 is MNHNY and CDR2 is SVGAGI (reference sequence). The V gene lost 6 bases and the J gene lost 7 bases, with 22 bases spanning the gap. This CDR3 has 15 amino acids. CDR3 DNA: TGTGCCAGCAGCTTACAGGCGGGGGCTTTGGGGGAGCAGTACTTC. This translates into CASSLQAGALGEQYF.

This sequence joins TRBV28 and TRBJ1-2, with D tentatively TRBD1 (5 bases). The V gene lost 4 bases and the J gene lost 8 bases, with 23 bases spanning the gap. Germline CDR1 reads MDHEN; CDR2 reads SYDVKM. The CDR3 consists of 16 residues. The CDR3 region is CASSSPIRQSPSGYTF. The CDR3 coding sequence is TGTGCCAGCAGTTCTCCAATAAGACAGTCGCCCTCGGGCTACACCTTC.

In its sample, this clone was seen a few times. V gene TRBV5-1 combines with J gene TRBJ2-2; D is ambiguous. The V end was cut by 2 bases, the J end by 5 bases, with 13 bases between. The CDR3 contains 15 residues. CDR1 SGHRS and CDR2 YFSETQ come from the germline V gene. In DNA form, the CDR3 reads TGCGCCAGCAGCTTTGGAGCCTTTAGAACCGGGGAGCTGTTTTTT. Encoded protein: CASSFGAFRTGELFF.

In nucleotides, the CDR3 is TGTGCCAGCAGTGATGCTAAGTACGAGCAGTACTTC. Residues: CASSDAKYEQYF. The rearrangement links TRBV6-1 to TRBJ2-7; D remains unclear. The CDR3 is 12 residues long. The V end lost 3 bases, the J end lost 4 bases, and 7 bases lay between the germline ends. In germline, CDR1 is MNHNS, CDR2 SASEGT.

This clone was seen more than once but under ten times. The chain links TRBV6-6 to TRBJ1-6, with D possibly TRBD1 on 5 matching bases. Germline V lookup: CDR1 MNHNY, CDR2 SVGAGI (reference sequence). V gave up 4 bases and J gave up 10 bases, with 11 bases separating them. CDR3 length equals 13 residues. Written as DNA, the CDR3 is TGTGCCAGCAGTTGGGACCTAGGATCACCCCTCCACTTT. Amino acid sequence: CASSWDLGSPLHF.

This chain connects TRBV2 to TRBJ1-5, with a possible D match to TRBD1 (6 bases). Germline V gene data show CDR1 as SNHLY and CDR2 as FYNNEI. Trimming removed 2 bases from V and 4 bases from J, with 9 bases in between. The CDR3 consists of 14 residues. The CDR3 DNA reads TGTGCCAGCAGTGAACGGGGGCGGAATCAGCCCCAGCATTTT. Amino acids: CASSERGRNQPQHF.

In its sample, this clone was seen once. The J gene is TRBJ2-7, the V gene TRBV7-3, with D uncertain. Trimming removed 4 bases at V and 7 bases at J, with 8 bases between. Germline lookup yields CDR1 SGHTA and CDR2 FQGTGA. This CDR3 region has 11 residues. The DNA of the CDR3 is TGTGCCAGCAGCTCTAACCTTGAGCAGTACTTC. As protein: CASSSNLEQYF.

This sequence joins TRBV6-5 and TRBJ1-4; D gene unclear. Germline CDR1 MNHEY, CDR2 SVGAGI. Trimming shortened V by 2 bases and J by 4 bases, and 11 bases separated the two germline ends. The CDR3 totals 15 residues. The CDR3 here is CASSYGPSLNEKLFF. The CDR3 DNA sequence: TGTGCCAGCAGTTACGGGCCGAGTCTTAATGAAAAACTGTTTTTT.

There are a few counts of this clone. The rearrangement uses TRBV7-3 and TRBJ2-2; possible D gene TRBD2, 6 bases. Trimming took 8 bases from V and 3 from J, leaving 13 bases between them. The CDR3 is 14 residues long. The germline V gene encodes CDR1 SGHTA and CDR2 FQGTGA. The CDR3 loop is CASSRGQYTGELFF. CDR3 nucleotide sequence: TGTGCCAGCTCGCGGGGCCAATACACCGGGGAGCTGTTTTTT.

In its sample, this clone was seen a few times. This chain links TRBV4-3 with TRBJ2-1; 8 positions agree with TRBD1. The CDR3 is made up of 15 amino acids. The V gene's germline CDR1 is LGHNA and CDR2 YSLEER. J lost 4 bases, V lost 5 bases, and 7 bases had no gene match. CDR3 in amino acids: CASSAQGDRYNEQFF. CDR3 bases: TGCGCCAGCAGCGCACAGGGGGATCGTTACAATGAGCAGTTCTTC.

This clone has a handful of counts. This chain joins TRBV4-1 and TRBJ1-3; D may be TRBD1 (5 bases). The CDR3 runs to 17 residues. V gave up 2 bases and J gave up 4 bases, with 18 bases separating them. Germline assignment: CDR1 MGHRA and CDR2 YSYEKL. CDR3 in DNA: TGCGCCAGCAGCCAATACATCCAGGGACCGCGAGGAAACACCATATATTTT. Translation gives CASSQYIQGPRGNTIYF.